These T cell receptor beta chains were read from a single sample in a study of shared clonotypes between healthy human individuals. Only in-frame clones appear in the TCRdb table, and some are missing; sequencing was by immunoSEQ multiplex PCR. The data show more than 2 million clones, roughly 95% seen once. Specimen: naive CD4+ T cells sorted from blood. These receptors originate from a man aged 18 to 35 in good health. Both conserved end residues are part of each CDR3. The D gene is left open where the match is weak. Clone size is stated in some rows and not others, as once, few, many or a class when expanded.

>TRBD2|TRBJ2-1|TRBV14|few
CASSQVEGLADPASYNEQFF
TGTGCCAGCAGCCAAGTTGAGGGACTAGCGGACCCTGCCTCCTACAATGAGCAGTTCTTC
>TRBD2|TRBJ2-1|TRBV19|-
CATLVRTGGAPNEQFF
TGTGCCACCCTCGTCCGGACGGGAGGGGCTCCCAATGAGCAGTTCTTC
>TRBD1|TRBJ1-2|TRBV19|-
CASSLDRLYGYTF
TGTGCCAGTAGTCTGGACAGGCTCTATGGCTACACCTTC
>-|TRBJ2-7|TRBV6-6|-
CASSLQGPPYEQYF
TGTGCCAGCAGCCTACAGGGACCCCCCTACGAGCAGTACTTC
>TRBD1|TRBJ2-7|TRBV2|-
CASERQGVSTGQYF
TGTGCCAGCGAAAGACAGGGGGTATCTACGGGGCAGTACTTC
>TRBD1|TRBJ1-2|TRBV28|-
CASSGAGGYNYGYTF
TGTGCCAGCAGTGGCGCAGGGGGCTACAACTATGGCTACACCTTC
>-|TRBJ2-7|TRBV5-1|-
CASKPTGSSYEQYF
TGCGCCAGCAAGCCGACGGGGAGCTCCTACGAGCAGTACTTC
>TRBD2|TRBJ2-3|TRBV11-3|-
CASAAGGADTQYF
TGTGCCAGCGCGGCGGGGGGAGCAGATACGCAGTATTTT
>-|TRBJ2-3|TRBV7-6|-
CASSLAPSTDTQYF
TGTGCCAGCAGCTTAGCGCCTAGCACAGATACGCAGTATTTT
>-|TRBJ1-2|TRBV6-5|-
CASSSTGIYGYTF
TGTGCCAGCAGTTCCACAGGAATCTATGGCTACACCTTC
>-|TRBJ1-6|TRBV19|-
CASSSSGNSYNSPLHF
TGTGCCAGTAGTTCCTCAGGAAACTCCTATAATTCACCCCTCCACTTT
>-|TRBJ2-4|TRBV30|-
CAWSVDSKNIQYF
TGTGCCTGGAGTGTCGACAGCAAAAACATTCAGTACTTC
>TRBD1|TRBJ2-2|TRBV6-4|-
CASAAPGTENTGELFF
TGTGCCAGCGCGGCTCCCGGGACAGAGAACACCGGGGAGCTGTTTTTT
>TRBD2|TRBJ2-3|TRBV29-1|-
CSVEWLAGGDTQYF
TGCAGCGTTGAATGGCTAGCGGGGGGAGATACGCAGTATTTT
>-|TRBJ2-5|TRBV2|-
CASSGTNIIETQYF
TGTGCCAGCAGTGGGACAAATATAATCGAGACCCAGTACTTC
>TRBD2|TRBJ2-1|TRBV5-1|-
CASSLGPLAGGEQFF
TGCGCCAGCAGCCTTGGGCCCCTAGCGGGTGGTGAGCAGTTCTTC
>-|TRBJ2-3|TRBV7-8|-
CASSLGRTDTQYF
TGTGCCAGCAGCTTAGGCCGCACAGATACGCAGTATTTT
>TRBD1|TRBJ1-2|TRBV5-1|-
CASSFAGQGDGYTF
TGCGCCAGCAGCTTTGCCGGACAGGGAGATGGCTACACCTTC
>TRBD1|TRBJ2-7|TRBV6-1|-
CASSGSGTVTYEQYF
TGTGCCAGCAGTGGTTCCGGGACAGTCACCTACGAGCAGTACTTC
>-|TRBJ2-2|TRBV5-1|-
CASSTGFNTGELFF
TGCGCCAGCAGCACGGGCTTCAACACCGGGGAGCTGTTTTTT
>-|TRBJ1-1|TRBV7-8|-
CASSLVGPNTEAFF
TGTGCCAGCAGCTTAGTGGGACCTAACACTGAAGCTTTCTTT
>-|TRBJ2-5|TRBV15|-
CATSRVAVLETQYF
TGTGCCACCAGCAGAGTTGCAGTTTTGGAGACCCAGTACTTC
>-|TRBJ1-1|TRBV30|few
CAWRSKGAEAFF
TGTGCCTGGAGATCGAAGGGAGCTGAAGCTTTCTTT
>-|TRBJ2-7|TRBV7-3|-
CASTPPGSSYEQYF
TGTGCCAGCACCCCTCCGGGTAGCTCCTACGAGCAGTACTTC
>-|TRBJ1-1|TRBV28|-
CASPGAGNTEAFF
TGTGCCAGCCCCGGGGCAGGGAACACTGAAGCTTTCTTT
>TRBD2|TRBJ2-1|TRBV14|-
CASSQPWTSGRNEQFF
TGTGCCAGCAGCCAACCCTGGACTAGCGGGAGAAATGAGCAGTTCTTC
>-|TRBJ2-5|TRBV5-1|-
CASSLSPQETQYF
TGCGCCAGCAGCTTAAGCCCCCAAGAGACCCAGTACTTC
>-|TRBJ1-1|TRBV6-1|-
CASTRQMNTEAFF
TGTGCCAGCACACGACAGATGAACACTGAAGCTTTCTTT
>-|TRBJ2-7|TRBV25-1|-
CASSDEIPHYEQYF
TGTGCCAGCAGTGATGAGATACCCCACTACGAGCAGTACTTC
>TRBD2|TRBJ2-3|TRBV4-3|-
CASSATTSGGDTQYF
TGCGCCAGCAGCGCGACGACTAGCGGGGGAGATACGCAGTATTTT
>-|TRBJ1-4|TRBV5-1|once
CASSLAGQNNEKLFF
TGCGCCAGCAGCTTGGCTGGACAGAATAATGAAAAACTGTTTTTT
>-|TRBJ1-4|TRBV18|-
CASSPPGATNEKLFF
TGTGCCAGCTCACCCCCGGGAGCAACTAATGAAAAACTGTTTTTT
>-|TRBJ1-1|TRBV10-3|many
CATSGLSEAFF
TGTGCCACATCGGGACTGTCTGAAGCTTTCTTT
>-|TRBJ1-5|TRBV7-9|once
CASSLQGNQPQHF
TGTGCCAGCAGCTTACAGGGAAATCAGCCCCAGCATTTT
>-|TRBJ2-3|TRBV9|-
CASSVELESTDTQYF
TGTGCCAGCAGCGTAGAGTTAGAATCCACAGATACGCAGTATTTT
>-|TRBJ1-1|TRBV6-5|-
CASSSPITEAFF
TGTGCCAGCAGTTCCCCCATAACTGAAGCTTTCTTT
>TRBD2|TRBJ2-3|TRBV9|-
CASSVGGRDTQYF
TGTGCCAGCAGCGTAGGCGGGAGGGATACGCAGTATTTT
>-|TRBJ2-6|TRBV5-1|-
CASSFSPSGANVLTF
TGCGCCAGCAGCTTTAGCCCTTCTGGGGCCAACGTCCTGACTTTC
>TRBD2|TRBJ2-3|TRBV18|-
CASSPLAGGEFDTQYF
TGTGCCAGCTCACCACTGGCGGGAGGAGAGTTTGATACGCAGTATTTT
>TRBD1|TRBJ2-1|TRBV11-1|once
CASSTDRGLDNEQFF
TGTGCCAGCAGCACGGACAGGGGGCTCGACAATGAGCAGTTCTTC
>TRBD1|TRBJ1-4|TRBV7-9|-
CASSRPGTGNEKLFF
TGTGCCAGCAGCAGACCCGGGACAGGCAATGAAAAACTGTTTTTT
>TRBD1|TRBJ1-1|TRBV7-2|-
CASRTGTGNTEAFF
TGTGCCAGCAGGACCGGGACAGGGAACACTGAAGCTTTCTTT
>TRBD2|TRBJ2-5|TRBV2|-
CASSGLAGVQETQYF
TGTGCCAGCAGTGGACTAGCGGGGGTTCAAGAGACCCAGTACTTC
>-|TRBJ2-7|TRBV7-3|-
CASSLTSGDSGSYEQYF
TGTGCCAGCAGCTTAACCTCAGGAGACTCTGGCTCCTACGAGCAGTACTTC
>TRBD1|TRBJ1-1|TRBV7-9|-
CASTSGQQNTEAFF
TGTGCCAGCACGTCGGGACAGCAAAACACTGAAGCTTTCTTT
>-|TRBJ2-6|TRBV5-1|-
CASSLLQGSGANVLTF
TGCGCCAGCAGCTTGTTACAGGGCTCTGGGGCCAACGTCCTGACTTTC
>-|TRBJ2-7|TRBV29-1|-
CSVRTDPYEQYF
TGCAGCGTTCGGACGGACCCCTACGAGCAGTACTTC
>-|TRBJ1-1|TRBV7-8|-
CASSHVGGKAKAFF
TGTGCCAGCAGCCACGTTGGGGGGAAGGCTAAAGCTTTCTTT